What follows are 4 T cell receptor beta chains derived from one specimen sequenced in a study of CD8 T cells in ankylosing spondylitis. Findings and caveats of the study: Characteristic, it appeared, of ankylosing spondylitis blood was a TCR beta motif of roughly eight highly homologous variants.

TCRdb ran MiXCR on the 5' RACE reads and lists one entry per CDR3 protein. The data contain almost 400,000 distinct CDR3 sequences, under 25% of them singletons. Their antigen targets remain unknown. The sequenced sample was blood, either unsorted or a sorted T cell fraction (not recorded which). Receptor source: a male donor with ankylosing spondylitis.

The CDR3 DNA reads as TGTGCCAGCTCACCAATAGGTACTAGCGGGAGGAACGAGCAGTACTTC. Translating gives CASSPIGTSGRNEQYF. The V call is TRBV18, the J call TRBJ2-7, with 12 positions matching TRBD2. CDR1 and CDR2 (germline): KGHSH, LQKENI. The J segment lost 5 bases and the V segment lost 2 bases, leaving 7 bases of the junction unmatched. This CDR3 contains 16 residues. The full variable domain, rest sourced from reference TRBV18 and TRBJ2-7, is NAGVMQNPRHLVRRRGQEARLRCSPMKGHSHVYWYRQLPEEGLKFMVYLQKENIIDESGMPKERFSAEFPKEGPSILRIQQVVRGDSAAYFCASSPIGTSGRNEQYFGPGTRLTVT.

There are a few counts of this clonotype. A much larger clonotype is one base distant, so this may be a read error. This chain links TRBV7-2 with TRBJ2-3; D is ambiguous. This CDR3 contains 11 residues. V was shortened by 1 base and J by 8 bases, with 4 bases between the two germline ends. CDR1 and CDR2 from the germline V gene are SGHTA and FQGNSA. The CDR3 coding sequence is TGTGCCAGCAGCTTAGTCGGTACGCAGTATTTT. It yields the protein CASSLVGTQYF. The full variable domain, in which reference TRBV7-2 and TRBJ2-3 provide the parts outside the CDR3, is GAGVSQSPSNKVTEKGKDVELRCDPISGHTALYWYRQSLGQGLEFLIYFQGNSAPDKSGLPSDRFSAERTGGSVSTLTIQRTQQEDSAVYLCASSLVGTQYFGPGTRLTVL.

The chain recombines TRBV7-3 with TRBJ1-2; maybe TRBD1 (6 bases). Trimming left V 1 base short and J 4 bases short, with 16 bases between. This CDR3 spans 16 amino acids. Germline loops: CDR1 SGHTA, CDR2 FQGTGA. CDR3 sequence: CASSLSAGASAYGYTF. In DNA form, the CDR3 reads TGTGCCAGCAGCTTAAGCGCGGGGGCTTCGGCCTATGGCTACACCTTC.

V and J are TRBV24-1 and TRBJ2-2; D unresolved. CDR1 and CDR2 (germline): KGHDR, SFDVKD. This CDR3 comprises 16 residues. Trimming took 4 bases from V and 0 from J, leaving 11 bases between them. The CDR3 region has the DNA TGTGCCACCAGTGACGTCGCCTACCCGAACACCGGGGAGCTGTTTTTT. Protein sequence: CATSDVAYPNTGELFF.